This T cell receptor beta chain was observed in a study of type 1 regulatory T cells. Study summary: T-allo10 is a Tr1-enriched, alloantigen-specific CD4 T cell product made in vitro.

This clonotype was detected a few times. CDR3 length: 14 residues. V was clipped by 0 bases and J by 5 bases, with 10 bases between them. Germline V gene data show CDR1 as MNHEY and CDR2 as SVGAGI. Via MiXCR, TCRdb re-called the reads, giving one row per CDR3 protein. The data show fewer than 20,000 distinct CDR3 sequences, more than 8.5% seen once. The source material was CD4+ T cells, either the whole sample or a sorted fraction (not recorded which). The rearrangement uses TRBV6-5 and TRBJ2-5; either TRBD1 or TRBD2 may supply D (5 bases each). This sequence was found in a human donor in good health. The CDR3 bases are TGTGCCAGCAGTTACTCGGGACCCCCGGAGACCCAGTACTTC. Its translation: CASSYSGPPETQYF.